This T cell receptor beta chain is from a study of cytomegalovirus exposure and HLA in healthy donors. With 3 bases removed from V and 5 bases from J, the gap between germline ends came to 14 bases. Per the germline V gene, CDR1 is KGHSH and CDR2 is LQKENI. This CDR3 is 14 amino acids long. Primers: 60 Vbeta forward and 13 Jbeta reverse. Sequenced by immunoSEQ multiplex PCR; TCRdb stores in-frame clones only, minus some. This repertoire shows about 88,000 clones, around 90% found once; its top ten account for about 2.5%. This sequence was found in a man aged 18 to 30 in good health and CMV-seronegative. Sequenced: PBMCs. This rearrangement joins TRBV18 to TRBJ2-7, with TRBD2 as a possible D gene (5 bases). The CDR3: CASSPSRGSHEQYF. For the CDR3, the DNA is TGTGCCAGCTCACCCTCGCGAGGGTCCCACGAGCAGTACTTC.